The next 16 T cell receptor beta chains were all read from a single sample in a study of T cells in localized non-small cell lung cancer (dated by TCRdb to 2019 to 2021). The library was produced with the immunoSEQ multiplex PCR assay. TCRdb took over this immuneACCESS table, retaining in-frame rearrangements with V and J assigned. Such tables are incomplete; in checked studies, under half of the missing clones stem from an unresolved V gene, and the remainder is unexplained. Recorded for this sample are over 55,000 clones; almost 90% of them occurred a single time. Nearly 2% of the sample lies in the top ten. The source was peripheral blood, collected before any cancer treatment. These receptors were taken from a woman aged 35 to 70 with stage I lung adenocarcinoma.

This clone was detected only a few times. The chain couples TRBV5-1 to TRBJ1-4; 8 bases map to TRBD1. CDR1 and CDR2 (germline): SGHRS, YFSETQ. This CDR3 is 14 amino acids long. V trimming: 3 bases; J trimming: 7 bases; junction bases outside the gene matches: 5. Written as DNA, the CDR3 is TGCGCCAGCAGCTCCAGGGGGCAAGGTGAAAAACTGTTTTTT. This codes for CASSSRGQGEKLFF.

J is TRBJ1-2 and V is TRBV5-6; D not resolved. With 0 bases removed from V and 4 bases from J, the gap between germline ends came to 7 bases. The CDR3 contains 13 residues. Germline V gene sequence: CDR1 SGHDT, CDR2 YYEEEE. The CDR3 DNA is TGTGCCAGCAGCTTGGGCCAAAGCTATGGCTACACCTTC. This gives the protein CASSLGQSYGYTF.

The V and J genes are TRBV29-1 and TRBJ2-1, with a tentative D call TRBD2 (6 bases). The CDR3 contains 17 residues. The V gene's germline CDR1 is SQVTM and CDR2 ANQGSEA. Trimming stripped 4 bases from V and 3 bases from J, with 22 bases between. CDR3 bases: TGCAGCGTTGGGCCGCCTCTAGCGCGAAGGGTCTACAATGAGCAGTTCTTC. Amino acid sequence: CSVGPPLARRVYNEQFF.

This chain links TRBV2 with TRBJ2-2; possible D gene TRBD1, 6 bases. This CDR3 is 12 amino acids long. The germline gives CDR1 SNHLY, CDR2 FYNNEI. V was cut by 6 bases and J by 7 bases, with 9 bases left in between. The CDR3 DNA sequence: TGTGCCAGCAGCCAACAGGGCGGGGAGCTGTTTTTT. This codes for CASSQQGGELFF.

The chain carries TRBV18 and TRBJ2-2, with 8 nucleotides matching TRBD2. The CDR3 consists of 16 residues. V shed 2 bases, J shed 5 bases, and the junction held 7 bases outside the gene matches. From germline, CDR1 is KGHSH and CDR2 LQKENI. DNA of the CDR3: TGTGCCAGCTCACCAACTAGCGGAGAGGGAACCGGGGAGCTGTTTTTT. It translates to CASSPTSGEGTGELFF.

The rearrangement joins TRBV19 to TRBJ2-7, with D unclear. This CDR3 has 16 amino acids. With 0 bases removed from V and 3 bases from J, the gap between germline ends came to 15 bases. The V gene's germline CDR1 is LNHDA and CDR2 SQIVND (reference sequence). This CDR3 is CASSIDHQSVGYEQYF. In DNA, the CDR3 is TGTGCCAGTAGTATAGACCACCAGTCGGTCGGCTACGAGCAGTACTTC.

This chain connects TRBV5-5 to TRBJ1-1; D ambiguous. The CDR3 has 16 amino acids. The V gene lost 1 base and the J gene lost 2 bases, with 15 bases spanning the gap. Germline V gene sequence: CDR1 SGHKS, CDR2 YYEKEE (reference sequence). DNA for the CDR3: TGTGCCAGCAGCTTGCTACCCCCCACGGGAAACACTGAAGCTTTCTTT. It is translated as CASSLLPPTGNTEAFF.

This sequence joins TRBV6-6 and TRBJ1-4; D is possibly TRBD1 (5 bases). Germline CDR1 and CDR2: MNHNY and SVGAGI (reference sequence). Trimming shortened V by 0 bases and J by 6 bases, and 11 bases separated the two germline ends. The CDR3 runs to 15 residues. Here the CDR3 reads CASSYSGRGDEKLFF. The CDR3 DNA sequence: TGTGCCAGCAGTTACTCGGGACGGGGGGATGAAAAACTGTTTTTT.

The rearrangement links TRBV7-9 to TRBJ1-4; tentative D call: TRBD1 (5 bases). This CDR3 contains 15 residues. Germline lookup yields CDR1 SEHNR and CDR2 FQNEAQ (reference sequence). The V end lost 5 bases, the J end lost 0 bases, and 10 bases lay between the germline ends. The CDR3 loop is CASSQGVTTNEKLFF. The CDR3 DNA reads as TGTGCCAGCAGCCAGGGAGTTACAACTAATGAAAAACTGTTTTTT.

This chain joins TRBV28 and TRBJ1-1; D is possibly TRBD1 (6 bases). CDR1 and CDR2 from the germline V gene are MDHEN and SYDVKM. V shed 1 base and J shed 5 bases, with 20 bases lying between them. This CDR3 is built from 17 residues. As DNA, the CDR3 is TGTGCCAGCAGTTTATTGGAACAGGGCCGAATCGGAACTGAAGCTTTCTTT. Translation gives CASSLLEQGRIGTEAFF.

The chain couples TRBV28 to TRBJ2-5; D remains ambiguous. V lost 5 bases and J lost 4, with 14 bases in between. The CDR3 contains 14 residues. Germline assignment: CDR1 MDHEN and CDR2 SYDVKM. The CDR3 is CASSTAQVSETQYF. The DNA for the CDR3 is TGTGCCAGCAGTACGGCCCAAGTTTCAGAGACCCAGTACTTC.

Here the CDR3 reads CASSPMQGLNTEAFF. CDR3 DNA sequence: TGCGCCAGCAGCCCAATGCAGGGGCTGAACACTGAAGCTTTCTTT. V is TRBV5-1 and J is TRBJ1-1; the D gene is possibly TRBD1 (6 bases). Germline values: CDR1 SGHRS, CDR2 YFSETQ. The CDR3 runs 15 residues. The V and J ends lost 4 bases and 0 bases respectively, with 13 bases between them. Drawing the rest from reference TRBV5-1 and TRBJ1-1, the complete variable domain is KAGVTQTPRYLIKTRGQQVTLSCSPISGHRSVSWYQQTPGQGLQFLFEYFSETQRNKGNFPGRFSGRQFSNSRSEMNVSTLELGDSALYLCASSPMQGLNTEAFFGQGTRLTVV.

J is TRBJ2-1 and V is TRBV5-1; 7 bases line up with TRBD1. This CDR3 spans 15 amino acids. Germline V gives CDR1 SGHRS, CDR2 YFSETQ. With 7 bases clipped from V and 0 bases from J, the junction kept 7 bases outside the gene matches. The chain's CDR3 is CASDVQGDSYNEQFF. For the CDR3, the DNA is TGCGCCAGCGATGTTCAGGGGGACTCCTACAATGAGCAGTTCTTC. The entire variable domain, with the rest obtained from reference TRBV5-1 and TRBJ2-1, is as follows: KAGVTQTPRYLIKTRGQQVTLSCSPISGHRSVSWYQQTPGQGLQFLFEYFSETQRNKGNFPGRFSGRQFSNSRSEMNVSTLELGDSALYLCASDVQGDSYNEQFFGPGTRLTVL.

This chain joins TRBV30 and TRBJ1-5; D ambiguous. Germline CDR1 is GTSNPN and CDR2 is SVGIG (reference sequence). V lost 0 bases and J 4 bases, leaving 10 bases between the germline ends. This CDR3 comprises 14 residues. Here the CDR3 reads CAWSVAGLNQPQHF. CDR3 DNA: TGTGCCTGGAGTGTGGCAGGTCTTAATCAGCCCCAGCATTTT.

The rearrangement joins TRBV9 to TRBJ1-5, with D maybe TRBD1 (6 bases). Germline CDR1 is SGDLS and CDR2 is YYNGEE. The CDR3 has 15 residues. V lost 4 bases, J lost 4 bases, and 15 bases lay in between. CDR3 in amino acids: CASSRGHGGNQPQHF. CDR3 in DNA: TGTGCCAGCAGCAGGGGACACGGGGGGAATCAGCCCCAGCATTTT.

This chain connects TRBV13 to TRBJ2-5; 8 bases fit TRBD2. V dropped 8 bases and J dropped 5; count of bases not matched to a gene: 10. CDR1 is PRHDT and CDR2 is FYEKMQ in the germline V gene (reference sequence). CDR3 length: 14 amino acids. The DNA of the CDR3 is TGTGCCAGCGCCTCCGGGGGGGGAAGGGAGACCCAGTACTTC. Amino acids: CASASGGGRETQYF.